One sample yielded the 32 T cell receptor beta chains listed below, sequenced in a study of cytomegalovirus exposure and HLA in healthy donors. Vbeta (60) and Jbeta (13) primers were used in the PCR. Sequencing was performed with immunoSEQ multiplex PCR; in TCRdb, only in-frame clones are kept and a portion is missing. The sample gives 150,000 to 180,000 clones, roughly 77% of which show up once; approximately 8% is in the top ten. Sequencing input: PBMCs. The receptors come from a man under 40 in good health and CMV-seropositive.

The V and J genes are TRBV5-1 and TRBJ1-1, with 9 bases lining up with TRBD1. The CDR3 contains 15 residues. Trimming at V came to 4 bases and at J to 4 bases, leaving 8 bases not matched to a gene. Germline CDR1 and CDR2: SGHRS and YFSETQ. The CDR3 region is CASSQGTGFATEAFF. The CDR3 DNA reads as TGCGCCAGCAGCCAGGGGACAGGGTTCGCCACTGAAGCTTTCTTT.

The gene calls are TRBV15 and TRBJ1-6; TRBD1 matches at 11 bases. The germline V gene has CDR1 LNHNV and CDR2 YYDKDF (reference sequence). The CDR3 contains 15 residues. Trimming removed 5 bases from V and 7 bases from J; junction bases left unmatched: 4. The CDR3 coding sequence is TGTGCCACCAGCGGAGGGACAGGGGGGAATTCACCCCTCCACTTT. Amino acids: CATSGGTGGNSPLHF.

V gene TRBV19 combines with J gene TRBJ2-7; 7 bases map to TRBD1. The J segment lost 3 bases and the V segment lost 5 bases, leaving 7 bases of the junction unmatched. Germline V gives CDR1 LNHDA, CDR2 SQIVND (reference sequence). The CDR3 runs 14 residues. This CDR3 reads CASSPWTGYYEQYF. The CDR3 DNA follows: TGTGCCAGTAGTCCCTGGACAGGTTACTACGAGCAGTACTTC. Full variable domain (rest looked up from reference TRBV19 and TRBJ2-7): DGGITQSPKYLFRKEGQNVTLSCEQNLNHDAMYWYRQDPGQGLRLIYYSQIVNDFQKGDIAEGYSVSREKKESFPLTVTSAQKNPTAFYLCASSPWTGYYEQYFGPGTRLTVT.

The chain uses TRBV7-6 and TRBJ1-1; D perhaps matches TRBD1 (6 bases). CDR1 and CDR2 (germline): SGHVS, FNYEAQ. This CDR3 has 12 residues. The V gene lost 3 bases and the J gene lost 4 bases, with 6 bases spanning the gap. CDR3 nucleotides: TGTGCCAGCAGCTTGGACAGCACTGAAGCTTTCTTT. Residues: CASSLDSTEAFF. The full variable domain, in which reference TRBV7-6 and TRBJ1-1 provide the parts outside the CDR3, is GAGVSQSPRYKVTKRGQDVALRCDPISGHVSLYWYRQALGQGPEFLTYFNYEAQQDKSGLPNDRFSAERPEGSISTLTIQRTEQRDSAMYRCASSLDSTEAFFGQGTRLTVV.

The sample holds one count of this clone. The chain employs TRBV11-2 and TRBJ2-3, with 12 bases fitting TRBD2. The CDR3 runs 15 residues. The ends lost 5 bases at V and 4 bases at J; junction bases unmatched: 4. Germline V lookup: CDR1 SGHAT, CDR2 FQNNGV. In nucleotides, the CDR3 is TGTGCCAGCAGCACACTAGCGGGGGGCTCAGATACGCAGTATTTT. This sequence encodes CASSTLAGGSDTQYF.

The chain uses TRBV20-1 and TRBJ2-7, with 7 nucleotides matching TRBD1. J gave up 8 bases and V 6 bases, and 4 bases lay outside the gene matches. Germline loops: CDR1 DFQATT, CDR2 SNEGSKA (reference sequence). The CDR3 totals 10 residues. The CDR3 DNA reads TGCAGTGCCCGGGACAGTCAGCAGTACTTC. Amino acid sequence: CSARDSQQYF.

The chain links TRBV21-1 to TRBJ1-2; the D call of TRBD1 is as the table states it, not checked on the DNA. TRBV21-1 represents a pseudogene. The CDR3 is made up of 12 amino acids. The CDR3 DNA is TGTGCCAGCAGCGGTCACAGGGATGGCTACACCTTC. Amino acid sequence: CASSGHRDGYTF.

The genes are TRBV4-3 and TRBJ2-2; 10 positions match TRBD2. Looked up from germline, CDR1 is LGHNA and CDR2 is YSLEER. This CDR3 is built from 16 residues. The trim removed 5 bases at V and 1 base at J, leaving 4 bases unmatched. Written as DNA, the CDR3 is TGCGCCAGCAGCTTAGCGGGGGGCTTGAACACCGGGGAGCTGTTTTTT. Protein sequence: CASSLAGGLNTGELFF.

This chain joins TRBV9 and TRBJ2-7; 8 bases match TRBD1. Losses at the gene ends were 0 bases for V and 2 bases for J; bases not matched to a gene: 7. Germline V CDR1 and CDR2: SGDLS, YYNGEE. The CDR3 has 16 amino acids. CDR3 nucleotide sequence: TGTGCCAGCAGCGTAGGAGGTTCAGGGGGCGCCTACGAGCAGTACTTC. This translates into CASSVGGSGGAYEQYF.

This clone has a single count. The CDR3: CASSSDPGNSPLHF. Written as DNA, the CDR3 is TGCGCCAGCAGCAGCGATCCGGGGAATTCACCCCTCCACTTT. The chain recombines TRBV5-1 with TRBJ1-6; unclear D gene. Trimming pared 4 bases from V and 7 bases from J, leaving 12 bases between. The germline V gene encodes CDR1 SGHRS and CDR2 YFSETQ. The CDR3 extends over 14 amino acids.

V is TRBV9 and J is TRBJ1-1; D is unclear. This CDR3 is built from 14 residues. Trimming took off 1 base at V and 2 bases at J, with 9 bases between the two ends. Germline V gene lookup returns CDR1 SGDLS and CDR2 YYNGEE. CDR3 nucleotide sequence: TGTGCCAGCAGCGTAATGACAACAAACACTGAAGCTTTCTTT. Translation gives CASSVMTTNTEAFF.

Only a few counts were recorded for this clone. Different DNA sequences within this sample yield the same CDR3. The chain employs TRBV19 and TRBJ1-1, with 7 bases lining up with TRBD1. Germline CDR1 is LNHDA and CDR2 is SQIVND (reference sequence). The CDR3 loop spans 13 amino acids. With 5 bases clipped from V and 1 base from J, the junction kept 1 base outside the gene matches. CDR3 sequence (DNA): TGTGCCAGTAGTCGGACAGGGAACACTGAAGCTTTCTTT. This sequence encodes CASSRTGNTEAFF.

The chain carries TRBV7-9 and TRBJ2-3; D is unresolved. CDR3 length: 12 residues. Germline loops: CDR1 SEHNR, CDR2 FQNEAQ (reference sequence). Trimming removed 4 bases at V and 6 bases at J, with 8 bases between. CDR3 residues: CASSSVRDTQYF. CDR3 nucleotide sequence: TGTGCCAGCAGCTCCGTCAGGGATACGCAGTATTTT. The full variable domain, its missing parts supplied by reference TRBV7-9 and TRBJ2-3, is DTGVSQNPRHKITKRGQNVTFRCDPISEHNRLYWYRQTLGQGPEFLTYFQNEAQLEKSRLLSDRFSAERPKGSFSTLEIQRTEQGDSAMYLCASSSVRDTQYFGPGTRLTVL.

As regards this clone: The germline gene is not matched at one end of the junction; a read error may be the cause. The CDR3 nucleotides read TGTTCCAGCATGAGGGCAGGTGGCTACACCTTC. It encodes CSSMRAGGYTF. The chain joins TRBV7-9 to TRBJ1-2; no clear D. This CDR3 is 11 amino acids long. The germline V gene has CDR1 SEHNR and CDR2 FQNEAQ (reference sequence).

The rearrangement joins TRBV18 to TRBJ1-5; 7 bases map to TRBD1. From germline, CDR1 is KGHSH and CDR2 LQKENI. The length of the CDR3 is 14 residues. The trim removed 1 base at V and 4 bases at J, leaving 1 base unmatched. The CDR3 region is CASSPQGANQPQHF. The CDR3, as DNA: TGTGCCAGCTCACCACAGGGGGCGAATCAGCCCCAGCATTTT. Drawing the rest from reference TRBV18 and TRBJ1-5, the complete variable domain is NAGVMQNPRHLVRRRGQEARLRCSPMKGHSHVYWYRQLPEEGLKFMVYLQKENIIDESGMPKERFSAEFPKEGPSILRIQQVVRGDSAAYFCASSPQGANQPQHFGDGTRLSIL.

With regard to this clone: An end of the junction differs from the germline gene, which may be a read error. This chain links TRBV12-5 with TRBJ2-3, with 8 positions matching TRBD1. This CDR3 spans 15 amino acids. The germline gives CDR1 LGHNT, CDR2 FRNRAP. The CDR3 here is CASGLGDRKTDTQYF. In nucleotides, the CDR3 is TGTGCTAGTGGGTTGGGGGACAGGAAAACAGATACGCAGTATTTT.

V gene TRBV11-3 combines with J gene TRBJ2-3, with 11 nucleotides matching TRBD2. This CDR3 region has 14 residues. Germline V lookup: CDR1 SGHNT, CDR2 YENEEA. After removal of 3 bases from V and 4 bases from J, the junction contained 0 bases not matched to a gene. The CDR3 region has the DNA TGTGCCAGCAGCTTGGGACTAGCGGCAGATACGCAGTATTTT. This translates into CASSLGLAADTQYF.

Here the CDR3 reads CATTGTANQPQHF. The CDR3, as DNA: TGTGCCACCACCGGGACAGCTAATCAGCCCCAGCATTTT. The V gene is TRBV28, the J gene TRBJ1-5; 7 bases are shared with TRBD1. CDR3 length: 13 residues. Germline V CDR1 and CDR2: MDHEN, SYDVKM. V trimming: 10 bases; J trimming: 4 bases; junction bases outside the gene matches: 7.

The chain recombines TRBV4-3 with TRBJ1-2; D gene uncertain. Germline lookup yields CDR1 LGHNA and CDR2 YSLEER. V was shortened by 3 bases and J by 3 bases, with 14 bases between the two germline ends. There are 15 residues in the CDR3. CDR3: CASSQELLRHYGYTF. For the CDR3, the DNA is TGCGCCAGCAGCCAGGAATTACTAAGGCACTATGGCTACACCTTC.

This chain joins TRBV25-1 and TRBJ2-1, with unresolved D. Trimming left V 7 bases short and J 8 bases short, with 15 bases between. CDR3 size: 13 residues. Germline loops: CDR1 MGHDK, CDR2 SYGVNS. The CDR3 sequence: CASIGPTWDEQFF. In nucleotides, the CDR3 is TGTGCCAGCATTGGGCCTACATGGGATGAGCAGTTCTTC.

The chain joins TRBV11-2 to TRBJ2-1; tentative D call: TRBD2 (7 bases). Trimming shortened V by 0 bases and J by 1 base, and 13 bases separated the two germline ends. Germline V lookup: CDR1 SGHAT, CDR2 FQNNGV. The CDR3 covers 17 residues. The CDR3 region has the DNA TGTGCCAGCAGCTTAGAGCTGGGGGGGCCTTCCTACAATGAGCAGTTCTTC. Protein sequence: CASSLELGGPSYNEQFF.

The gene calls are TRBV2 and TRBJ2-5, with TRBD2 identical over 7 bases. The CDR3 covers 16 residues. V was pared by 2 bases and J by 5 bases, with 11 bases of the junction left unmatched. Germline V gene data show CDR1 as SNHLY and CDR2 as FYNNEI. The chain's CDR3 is CASSEITGGSGETQYF. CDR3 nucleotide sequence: TGTGCCAGCAGTGAAATTACTGGCGGGAGTGGTGAGACCCAGTACTTC.

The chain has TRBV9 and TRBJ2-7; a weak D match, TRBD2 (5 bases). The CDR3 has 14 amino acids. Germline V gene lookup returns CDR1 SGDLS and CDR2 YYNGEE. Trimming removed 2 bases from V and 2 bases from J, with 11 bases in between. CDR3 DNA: TGTGCCAGCAGCGTTAGCGAGGCTACCTACGAGCAGTACTTC. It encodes CASSVSEATYEQYF.

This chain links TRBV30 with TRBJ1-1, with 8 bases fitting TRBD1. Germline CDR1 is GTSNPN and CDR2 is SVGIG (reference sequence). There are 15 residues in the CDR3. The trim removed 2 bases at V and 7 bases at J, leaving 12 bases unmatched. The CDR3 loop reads CAWSLWTGLEVEAFF. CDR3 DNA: TGTGCCTGGAGTTTATGGACAGGGCTTGAGGTTGAAGCTTTCTTT. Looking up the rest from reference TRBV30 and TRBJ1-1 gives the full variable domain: SQTIHQWPATLVQPVGSPLSLECTVEGTSNPNLYWYRQAAGRGLQLLFYSVGIGQISSEVPQNLSASRPQDRQFILSSKKLLLSDSGFYLCAWSLWTGLEVEAFFGQGTRLTVV.

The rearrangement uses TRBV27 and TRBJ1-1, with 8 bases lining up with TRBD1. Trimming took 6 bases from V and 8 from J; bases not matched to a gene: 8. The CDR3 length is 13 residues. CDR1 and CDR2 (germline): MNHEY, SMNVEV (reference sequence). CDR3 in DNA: TGTGCCAGCAGATTACAGGGGGGTGAAGAAGCTTTCTTT. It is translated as CASRLQGGEEAFF.

CDR3 sequence (DNA): TGTGCCAGCTCACCACCCGCAGGGGGAGGCGAGCAGTACTTC. As protein: CASSPPAGGGEQYF. The chain recombines TRBV18 with TRBJ2-7; D perhaps matches TRBD1 (7 bases). The ends were cut back, 0 bases at V and 6 bases at J, with 12 bases in the middle. The CDR3 consists of 14 residues. The germline gives CDR1 KGHSH, CDR2 LQKENI.

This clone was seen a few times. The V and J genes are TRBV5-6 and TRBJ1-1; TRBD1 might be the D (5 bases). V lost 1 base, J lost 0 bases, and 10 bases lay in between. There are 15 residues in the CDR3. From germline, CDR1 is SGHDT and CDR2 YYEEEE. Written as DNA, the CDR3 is TGTGCCAGCAGCTTGTATGCGACAGTGAACACTGAAGCTTTCTTT. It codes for CASSLYATVNTEAFF.

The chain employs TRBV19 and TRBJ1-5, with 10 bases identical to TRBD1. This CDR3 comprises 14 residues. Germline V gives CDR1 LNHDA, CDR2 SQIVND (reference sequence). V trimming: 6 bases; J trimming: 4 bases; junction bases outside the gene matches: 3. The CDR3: CASSADRGNQPQHF. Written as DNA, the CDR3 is TGTGCCAGTAGCGCGGACAGGGGGAATCAGCCCCAGCATTTT.

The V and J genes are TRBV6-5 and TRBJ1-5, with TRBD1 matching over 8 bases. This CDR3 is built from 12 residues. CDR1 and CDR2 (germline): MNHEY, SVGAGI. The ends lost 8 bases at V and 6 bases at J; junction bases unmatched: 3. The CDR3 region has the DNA TGTGCCAGCGGACAGGGTCGTCAGCCCCAGCATTTT. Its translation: CASGQGRQPQHF.

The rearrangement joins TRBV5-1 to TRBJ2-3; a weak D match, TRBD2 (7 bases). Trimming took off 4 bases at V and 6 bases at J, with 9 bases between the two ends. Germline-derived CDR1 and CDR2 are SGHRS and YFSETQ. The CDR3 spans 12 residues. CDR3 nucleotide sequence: TGCGCCAGCAGCGAGGGGGGGGATACGCAGTATTTT. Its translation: CASSEGGDTQYF. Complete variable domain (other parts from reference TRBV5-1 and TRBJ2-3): KAGVTQTPRYLIKTRGQQVTLSCSPISGHRSVSWYQQTPGQGLQFLFEYFSETQRNKGNFPGRFSGRQFSNSRSEMNVSTLELGDSALYLCASSEGGDTQYFGPGTRLTVL.

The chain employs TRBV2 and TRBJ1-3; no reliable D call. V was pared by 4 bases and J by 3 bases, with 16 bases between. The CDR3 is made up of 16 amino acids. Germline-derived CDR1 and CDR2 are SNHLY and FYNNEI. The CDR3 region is CASSGQRGHLGNTIYF. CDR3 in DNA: TGTGCCAGCAGTGGTCAGCGCGGCCATCTTGGAAACACCATATATTTT.

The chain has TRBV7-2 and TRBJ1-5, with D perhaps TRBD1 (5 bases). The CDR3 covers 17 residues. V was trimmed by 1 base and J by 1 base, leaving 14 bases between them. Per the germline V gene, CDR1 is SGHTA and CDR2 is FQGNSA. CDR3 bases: TGTGCCAGCAGCTTAGGGCACGGGGGTGGAAGCAATCAGCCCCAGCATTTT. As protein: CASSLGHGGGSNQPQHF.